This T cell receptor (beta chain) stems from a study of T cells in Graves' hyperthyroidism and ophthalmopathy (dated by TCRdb to 2018 to 2020). Some background on the complete study: Peripheral blood was collected at initial diagnosis, before any treatment. An independent validation cohort of about 20 hyperthyroidism patients and 17 patients who later progressed to ophthalmopathy tested prospective prediction of ophthalmopathy. Once sampling was done, hyperthyroidism patients were given methimazole at a starting dose of 30 mg daily, whereas ophthalmopathy patients were given high-dose intravenous methylprednisolone. In more than 5 Graves' hyperthyroidism patients, the study also compared T-cell repertoires from thyroid tissue with T-cell repertoires from blood. To identify distinguishing TCR V-J signatures, a discovery cohort of around 100 patients was used, comprising 43 with Graves' ophthalmopathy and some 57 with stable Graves' hyperthyroidism. The roughly 100 discovery patients were randomly split 7:3 into training and test sets. The paper reports TCR Vbeta CDR3 sequencing of some 140 peripheral blood samples: approximately 41 ophthalmopathy, 70 to 85 hyperthyroidism and approximately 17 progressor patients. What the work shows at the level of the full study, not this receptor alone: In cross-validation, a model built on a 13 V-J signature told ophthalmopathy apart from stable hyperthyroidism with approximately 90% sensitivity and roughly 82% specificity, and in testing the same model reached 80%/75%. Most expanded thyroid clonotypes (frequency above 0.001) were also detected in blood, a finding suggesting that blood repertoires may reflect thyroid immune responses. Sample size was not statistically predetermined, and blinding of investigators to group allocation was not performed. In validation, the model predicted progression to ophthalmopathy with roughly 70% sensitivity and around 72% specificity, a median of about six months before onset.

This clonotype has only a few counts. The target of this receptor is not known. Base qualities are not at hand, and no much larger clone is one base apart. In the ophthalmopathy patients, disease was moderately to severely active, with a Clinical Activity Score of 3 or more, a NOSPECS grade of 4 or more, and a duration of less than 3 months. Exclusion was applied to patients with uncontrolled infections, other autoimmune diseases, pregnancy or lactation. Diagnoses relied on clinical symptoms, serum thyroxine and TRAb, thyroid ultrasound and orbital computed tomography. PBMCs were isolated from roughly 10 ml of fresh peripheral blood by Ficoll-Paque density gradient centrifugation. Total RNA was extracted using Trizol reagent, and RNA quality was assessed on an Agilent 2100 Bioanalyzer. The TCR beta CDR3 regions were amplified from the RNA transcripts. The TCR CDR3 was subjected to a first round of RT-PCR using the HTBI primer set and the Qiagen OneStep RT-PCR kit. Libraries were constructed in a second round of multiplex PCR, after which size selection and purification were performed. Paired-end sequencing of the libraries was performed with 100 bp reads on an Illumina HiSeq2000. Per the original workflow: SOAPnuke was used to process the raw data, throwing out any read that contained adapters or uncalled bases, had a mean Phred below 15, or lacked an exact constant-primer or identifier match. COPE v1.2.5 was used to merge the high-quality paired reads, and each unique nucleotide sequence was defined as a clonotype. MiTCR v1.1 was used to align clonotypes to the IMGT TRBV, TRBD and TRBJ reference segments. The analysis was restricted to V-J combinations with a frequency above 0.0001, which together covered just over 98% of the repertoires. The TCS score was defined as the ratio of F50 (clonal expansion) to E x V (chaos), calculated using BLOSUM62-based TCRdist between CDR3 peptides within each V-J. Welch's t-statistics and random forest reduced several hundred V-J features to roughly 13, which were used in a naive Bayes classifier (R e1071). The public reads were run again by TCRdb, first through fastp at Q25 and then through MiXCR, and only productive beta chains were kept. Each entry merges the rows of one CDR3 protein and shows their most common DNA and genes. The V and J calls were determined by TCRdb, not by the authors. Recorded for this sample are fewer than 700,000 distinct CDR3 sequences; 17% of them occurred a single time. The ten most abundant clones make up 17% of the sample.

Sequences were obtained from blood. The source is a woman younger than 35 with Graves' ophthalmopathy.

The CDR3: CASTDPGKNQPQHF. The nucleotide sequence reads TGCGCCAGCACCGACCCGGGAAAGAATCAGCCCCAGCATTTT. The chain uses TRBV4-1 and TRBJ1-5; the D gene remains uncertain. The CDR3, cysteine through phenylalanine, is 14 amino acids long. Just the 42-base CDR3 DNA is kept, in frame starting at base 1. The junction carries 14 bases between V and J, which are trimmed by 7 bases and 4 bases respectively. For CDR1 and CDR2, the germline V gene lists MGHRA and YSYEKL.